These 5 T cell receptor beta chains came from one sample sequenced in a study of Graves' ophthalmopathy and Graves' hyperthyroidism. Amplification from RNA transcripts yielded the TCR beta CDR3 regions. First-round RT-PCR employed HTBI primers, with a second-round multiplex PCR after it. TCRdb reprocessed the multiplex PCR reads with MiXCR, giving one entry per CDR3 protein. The sample contains hundreds of thousands of distinct CDR3 sequences, about 38% of which appear only once. The sample taken for sequencing was peripheral blood. The receptors come from an adult man with Graves' ophthalmopathy.

This chain joins TRBV2 and TRBJ1-1; 7 positions agree with TRBD1. CDR3 length equals 15 residues. Trimming took 5 bases from V and 6 from J; bases not matched to a gene: 12. The germline CDR1 and CDR2 sequences are SNHLY and FYNNEI. CDR3 sequence reads: CASSLSSQGVAEAFF. The CDR3, as DNA: TGTGCCAGCAGTTTGAGCTCCCAGGGGGTCGCTGAAGCTTTCTTT.

The rearrangement uses TRBV25-1 and TRBJ2-1; TRBD2 matches 11 bases. V shed 2 bases, J shed 3 bases, and the junction held 0 bases outside the gene matches. This CDR3 has 15 residues. The V gene's germline CDR1 is MGHDK and CDR2 SYGVNS. The CDR3 nucleotides read TGTGCCAGCAGTGAAGGGACTAGCGGCTACAATGAGCAGTTCTTC. Translated: CASSEGTSGYNEQFF.

The CDR3 here is CASSTNRGQGDWGYTF. DNA of the CDR3: TGTGCCAGTAGTACCAACCGAGGACAGGGGGATTGGGGCTACACCTTC. This chain connects TRBV19 to TRBJ1-2; TRBD1 aligns across 10 bases. V lost 4 bases, J lost 8 bases, and 13 bases stayed unmatched. Germline CDR1 and CDR2: LNHDA and SQIVND (reference sequence). There are 16 residues in the CDR3. The full variable domain, with the rest looked up from reference TRBV19 and TRBJ1-2, is DGGITQSPKYLFRKEGQNVTLSCEQNLNHDAMYWYRQDPGQGLRLIYYSQIVNDFQKGDIAEGYSVSREKKESFPLTVTSAQKNPTAFYLCASSTNRGQGDWGYTFGSGTRLTVV.

This clonotype showed up many times. The V call is TRBV7-2, the J call TRBJ1-5; possibly TRBD1 for D (6 bases). Germline V lookup: CDR1 SGHTA, CDR2 FQGNSA. This CDR3 has 13 residues. Trimming removed 6 bases from V and 6 bases from J, with 12 bases in between. Written as DNA, the CDR3 is TGTGCCAGCAGGTACAGGGATACTCAGCCCCAGCATTTT. Translation gives CASRYRDTQPQHF. Supplemented by reference TRBV7-2 and TRBJ1-5, the full variable domain reads GAGVSQSPSNKVTEKGKDVELRCDPISGHTALYWYRQSLGQGLEFLIYFQGNSAPDKSGLPSDRFSAERTGGSVSTLTIQRTQQEDSAVYLCASRYRDTQPQHFGDGTRLSIL.

This clonotype was recorded at least ten times. CDR3 residues: CASRTDRNTEAFF. The CDR3 DNA follows: TGTGCCAGCAGGACGGACAGGAACACTGAAGCTTTCTTT. V gene TRBV2 combines with J gene TRBJ1-1, with D possibly TRBD1 on 6 matching bases. Trimming removed 6 bases from V and 1 base from J, with 9 bases in between. CDR3 size: 13 residues. Germline values: CDR1 SNHLY, CDR2 FYNNEI.